A single sample gave rise to the 18 T cell receptor beta chains below, sequenced in a study of T cell changes during pregnancy in multiple sclerosis. This table comes from immunoSEQ multiplex PCR, and its TCRdb copy is limited to in-frame clones, with some not included. In the table there are around 42,000 clones, approximately 92% of which are singletons. The sequenced sample was CD4+ T cells from peripheral blood mononuclear cells, obtained after pregnancy. Source of these receptors: a female donor in good health, enrolled as a control in a pregnancy study.

This clone came up once. V usage is TRBV29-1 and J usage is TRBJ2-2, with 7 bases lining up with TRBD1. CDR1 and CDR2 from the germline V gene are SQVTM and ANQGSEA. The CDR3 extends over 12 amino acids. Germline trimming cut 4 bases from V and 6 bases from J; bases unmatched to any gene: 2. The CDR3 here is CSVGQGAGELFF. The CDR3 nucleotides read TGCAGCGTTGGGCAGGGGGCCGGGGAGCTGTTTTTT.

The chain couples TRBV7-8 to TRBJ1-1; weak D call: TRBD1 (5 bases). Germline assignment: CDR1 SGHVS and CDR2 FQNEAQ. V was pared by 0 bases and J by 5 bases, with 10 bases between. CDR3 size: 14 residues. CDR3 in amino acids: CASSLAGGLTEAFF. DNA for the CDR3: TGTGCCAGCAGCTTAGCGGGGGGGTTAACTGAAGCTTTCTTT.

This clone was counted a few times. The rearrangement links TRBV28 to TRBJ1-6; 8 nucleotides align to TRBD1. Germline-derived CDR1 and CDR2 are MDHEN and SYDVKM. This CDR3 has 14 residues. V shed 4 bases and J 9 bases; nucleotides not matched to a gene: 5. The CDR3: CASSSGQGGSPLHF. As DNA, the CDR3 is TGTGCCAGCAGTTCCGGACAGGGTGGTTCACCCCTCCACTTT.

This clone was found once. The CDR3 loop is CANDSGTGGEPQHF. The CDR3 bases are TGTGCCAACGACTCGGGGACAGGGGGCGAGCCCCAGCATTTT. V is TRBV28 and J is TRBJ1-5; 12 bases fit TRBD1. Germline CDR1 and CDR2: MDHEN and SYDVKM. Trimming cost V 10 bases and J 8 bases; bases outside gene matches: 9. The CDR3 loop spans 14 amino acids.

The gene calls are TRBV5-1 and TRBJ2-3, with a weak D call TRBD1 (6 bases). Trimming shortened V by 4 bases and J by 1 base, and 16 bases separated the two germline ends. In germline, CDR1 is SGHRS, CDR2 YFSETQ. CDR3 length: 16 amino acids. This chain's CDR3 is CASSGRGRLGTDTQYF. CDR3 in DNA: TGCGCCAGCAGCGGCAGGGGTCGATTGGGCACAGATACGCAGTATTTT.

The chain couples TRBV28 to TRBJ2-7; the match to TRBD2 covers 14 bases. This CDR3 is 15 amino acids long. Germline lookup yields CDR1 MDHEN and CDR2 SYDVKM. Trimming at V came to 7 bases and at J to 7 bases, leaving 9 bases not matched to a gene. DNA for the CDR3: TGTGCCAGCACCCCCCGACTAGCGGGGGGGGGAGAGCAGTACTTC. Translated: CASTPRLAGGGEQYF.

DNA of the CDR3: TGCGCCAGCAGCGACGACAGGTATAATTCACCCCTCCACTTT. Translation: CASSDDRYNSPLHF. This chain connects TRBV5-1 to TRBJ1-6, with D maybe TRBD1 (6 bases). CDR1 and CDR2 from the germline V gene are SGHRS and YFSETQ. The CDR3 loop spans 14 amino acids. V dropped 4 bases and J dropped 4 bases, with 9 bases sitting between them.

The rearrangement links TRBV27 to TRBJ2-6; tentative D call: TRBD1 (5 bases). The germline gives CDR1 MNHEY, CDR2 SMNVEV (reference sequence). The CDR3 is 18 residues long. Trimming removed 3 bases from V and 0 bases from J, with 15 bases in between. As DNA, the CDR3 is TGTGCCAGCAGTTTGATTCGACAGTCGTCCTCTGGGGCCAACGTCCTGACTTTC. It yields the protein CASSLIRQSSSGANVLTF.

The rearrangement joins TRBV5-4 to TRBJ2-1; 7 bases fit TRBD2. The CDR3 spans 15 residues. Germline trimming cut 0 bases from V and 0 bases from J; bases unmatched to any gene: 0. The germline V gene has CDR1 SGHNT and CDR2 YYREEE (reference sequence). CDR3: CASSLGTSSYNEQFF. In nucleotides, the CDR3 is TGTGCCAGCAGCTTGGGGACTAGCTCCTACAATGAGCAGTTCTTC.

The gene calls are TRBV19 and TRBJ1-5; 7 nucleotides align to TRBD1. Germline CDR1 and CDR2: LNHDA and SQIVND (reference sequence). The CDR3 is made up of 16 amino acids. J was trimmed by 4 bases and V by 4 bases; bases with no gene match: 10. The CDR3 sequence: CASSTAPTGKNQPQHF. The CDR3 coding sequence is TGTGCCAGTAGTACCGCCCCGACAGGGAAAAATCAGCCCCAGCATTTT.

The rearrangement joins TRBV4-1 to TRBJ2-2; TRBD2 matches 8 bases. The length of the CDR3 is 15 residues. V shed 6 bases and J 4 bases; nucleotides not matched to a gene: 7. Germline V gene data show CDR1 as MGHRA and CDR2 as YSYEKL. The CDR3 reads CASRSLAGSTGELFF. The DNA for the CDR3 is TGCGCCAGCAGGTCGTTAGCGGGATCCACCGGGGAGCTGTTTTTT.

This chain joins TRBV7-9 and TRBJ2-2; 11 bases match TRBD2. The CDR3 is 16 residues long. V lost 3 bases and J lost 4; bases outside the gene matches: 4. Looked up from germline, CDR1 is SEHNR and CDR2 is FQNEAQ (reference sequence). CDR3 coding DNA: TGTGCCAGCAGCTTTACTAGCGGGAGAATCACCGGGGAGCTGTTTTTT. Amino acid sequence: CASSFTSGRITGELFF.

This rearrangement joins TRBV7-2 to TRBJ2-7, with 9 positions matching TRBD1. With 3 bases clipped from V and 6 bases from J, the junction kept 6 bases outside the gene matches. Per the germline V gene, CDR1 is SGHTA and CDR2 is FQGNSA. The CDR3 sequence is 14 residues long. This CDR3 is CASSFRQGVGEQYF. In nucleotides, the CDR3 is TGTGCCAGCAGCTTCAGACAGGGGGTGGGCGAGCAGTACTTC.

The rearrangement links TRBV28 to TRBJ1-2; TRBD1 is a possible D gene (6 bases). The germline V gene encodes CDR1 MDHEN and CDR2 SYDVKM. CDR3 length: 16 amino acids. V gave up 6 bases and J gave up 7 bases, with 24 bases separating them. The CDR3 sequence: CASSSGTRSSFGGYTF. The DNA for the CDR3 is TGTGCCAGCAGCTCCGGGACACGGTCATCATTTGGTGGCTACACCTTC.

The chain recombines TRBV10-3 with TRBJ2-7, with TRBD2 identical over 9 bases. From germline, CDR1 is ENHRY and CDR2 SYGVKD. CDR3 length: 14 amino acids. The J segment lost 8 bases and the V segment lost 9 bases, leaving 14 bases of the junction unmatched. In DNA form, the CDR3 reads TGTGCCATTCTTTCCGGGGGTAGCGGGAGTAAGCAGTACTTC. Encoded protein: CAILSGGSGSKQYF.

The V gene is TRBV28, the J gene TRBJ1-5; D is possibly TRBD1 (6 bases). The CDR3 contains 15 residues. In germline, CDR1 is MDHEN, CDR2 SYDVKM. V was clipped by 7 bases and J by 0 bases, with 13 bases between them. CDR3 residues: CASTPGQLSNQPQHF. Here the CDR3 DNA reads TGTGCCAGCACTCCCGGACAGCTTAGCAATCAGCCCCAGCATTTT.

The chain uses TRBV4-2 and TRBJ2-1, with TRBD2 identical over 7 bases. The CDR3 runs to 15 residues. Germline values: CDR1 LGHNA, CDR2 YNFKEQ. V was pared by 0 bases and J by 5 bases, with 4 bases of the junction left unmatched. In DNA form, the CDR3 reads TGTGCCAGCAGCCAAGAACTACTAGCGAACAATGAGCAGTTCTTC. The encoded protein is CASSQELLANNEQFF.

V gene TRBV10-3 combines with J gene TRBJ2-2, with D tentatively TRBD2 (5 bases). Germline V gene data show CDR1 as ENHRY and CDR2 as SYGVKD. The CDR3 runs 12 residues. V lost 2 bases and J 7 bases, leaving 5 bases between the germline ends. CDR3 amino acids: CAISEGGGELFF. The CDR3 DNA sequence: TGTGCCATCAGTGAGGGAGGCGGGGAGCTGTTTTTT.